This is a list of T cell receptor beta chains from one sample in a study of blood T cells in healthy people across ages. TCRdb ran MiXCR on the 5' RACE reads and lists one entry per CDR3 protein. Of over a million distinct CDR3 sequences in the sample, roughly a quarter were seen once. This sample also belongs to another study, concerning T cells of mothers and their children.

Specimen: blood. These receptor sequences come from a girl aged 2 to 9 in good health. Each CDR3 is given with its conserved first and last residue. A D gene is named only where the DNA matches it firmly. Only part of the rows carry a size: once, few, many, or a class if the clone is expanded.

>15|TRBD2|TRBJ2-5|NA|TRBV5-1
CASRQSGVLSDELFF
TGCGCCAGCAGACAAAGCGGGGTCCTTTCCGATGAGCTGTTCTTC
>16|NA|TRBJ2-3|NA|TRBV29-1
CSVEGGSVLSTDTQYF
TGCAGCGTTGAAGGGGGGAGCGTACTAAGCACAGATACGCAGTATTTT
>17|NA|TRBJ2-7|NA|TRBV27
CASSLLLNDGAPYEQYF
TGTGCCAGCAGTTTACTCCTGAACGACGGGGCCCCATACGAGCAGTACTTC
>16|NA|TRBJ2-1|NA|TRBV3-1
CASSQGAASSYNEQFF
TGTGCCAGCAGCCAAGGGGCGGCAAGCTCCTACAATGAGCAGTTCTTC
>16|NA|TRBJ1-2|few|TRBV10-3
CASEDRAYRSNYGYTF
TGTGCCTCTGAAGACCGGGCCTACCGGTCGAACTATGGCTACACCTTC
>14|TRBD1|TRBJ2-3|few|TRBV7-9
CASNRGDLPDTQYF
TGTGCCAGCAACAGGGGAGATCTGCCAGATACGCAGTATTTT
>13|NA|TRBJ2-5|NA|TRBV5-1
CASSFNQGETQYF
TGCGCCAGCAGCTTTAATCAGGGAGAGACCCAGTACTTC
>13|TRBD2|TRBJ2-7|few|TRBV10-3
CAITAGSTYEQYF
TGTGCCATCACAGCGGGAAGTACCTACGAGCAGTACTTC
>14|TRBD1|TRBJ1-2|few|TRBV19
CASSMGQGLWGYTF
TGTGCCAGTAGTATGGGACAGGGTTTATGGGGCTACACCTTC
>14|TRBD1|TRBJ1-2|NA|TRBV6-5
CASSYLEQGEGYTF
TGTGCCAGCAGTTACTTGGAACAGGGGGAGGGCTACACCTTC
>14|NA|TRBJ1-5|NA|TRBV3-1
CASSQDTSNQPQHF
TGTGCCAGCAGCCAAGATACGAGCAATCAGCCCCAGCATTTT
>14|TRBD2|TRBJ2-5|NA|TRBV13
CASRPGGTVETQYF
TGTGCCAGCAGACCGGGAGGGACGGTCGAGACCCAGTACTTC
>15|TRBD1|TRBJ1-2|NA|TRBV6-2/TRBV6-3
CASSEGAYTNYGYTF
TGTGCCAGCAGCGAGGGGGCGTATACTAACTATGGCTACACCTTC
>15|TRBD2|TRBJ2-2|NA|TRBV20-1
CSASNSGSIGGELFF
TGCAGTGCTTCGAATAGCGGGAGTATCGGCGGGGAGCTGTTTTTT
>15|NA|TRBJ2-1|few|TRBV27
CASSYEQSSYNEQFF
TGTGCCAGCAGTTATGAACAGAGCTCCTACAATGAGCAGTTCTTC
>16|NA|TRBJ2-5|NA|TRBV2
CASSEALGLNQETQYF
TGTGCCAGCAGTGAAGCGCTAGGCCTGAACCAAGAGACCCAGTACTTC
>13|NA|TRBJ2-1|NA|TRBV7-2
CASSFRLRTEQFF
TGTGCCAGCAGCTTTAGGCTCCGTACCGAGCAGTTCTTC
>14|NA|TRBJ1-4|NA|TRBV7-2
CASSLRRGREKLFF
TGTGCCAGCAGCTTAAGAAGGGGACGGGAAAAACTGTTTTTT
>15|NA|TRBJ2-4|NA|TRBV3-1
CASSQEGSKHNIQYF
TGTGCCAGCAGCCAAGAAGGATCCAAACATAACATTCAGTACTTC
>15|TRBD1|TRBJ2-7|few|TRBV2
CASSEFGTGVYEQYF
TGTGCCAGCAGTGAGTTCGGGACAGGGGTCTACGAGCAGTACTTC
>16|NA|TRBJ2-7|NA|TRBV7-2
CASSPQTVDSTYEQYF
TGTGCCAGCAGCCCGCAGACAGTCGACTCTACCTACGAGCAGTACTTC
>16|NA|TRBJ2-5|NA|TRBV28
CASSHRGGGQGETQYF
TGTGCCAGCAGCCATCGCGGAGGGGGCCAGGGAGAGACCCAGTACTTC
>10|NA|TRBJ2-3|many|TRBV29-1
CSVEIDTQYF
TGCAGCGTTGAAATAGATACGCAGTATTTT
>14|NA|TRBJ2-2|few|TRBV5-4
CASSFVENTGELFF
TGTGCCAGCAGCTTCGTCGAAAACACCGGGGAGCTGTTTTTT
>12|NA|TRBJ1-1|NA|TRBV28
CASSLTRREAFF
TGTGCCAGCAGTTTAACCCGTCGTGAAGCTTTCTTT
>16|TRBD1|TRBJ2-2|NA|TRBV18
CASTPRTGGATGELFF
TGTGCCAGCACTCCGAGGACAGGGGGCGCAACCGGGGAGCTGTTTTTT
>15|TRBD1|TRBJ1-6|NA|TRBV6-1
CASSVIGQGNSPLHF
TGTGCCAGCAGTGTGATCGGACAGGGCAATTCACCCCTCCACTTT
>11|NA|TRBJ2-3|few|TRBV20-1
CSALHTDTQYF
TGCAGTGCTCTTCACACAGATACGCAGTATTTT
>19|TRBD2|TRBJ2-2|NA|TRBV7-8
CASSLPIGLAGLPTGELFF
TGTGCCAGCAGCTTACCCATCGGACTAGCGGGACTTCCGACCGGGGAGCTGTTTTTT
>12|NA|TRBJ2-1|few|TRBV7-2
CASSSDNRKQFF
TGTGCCAGCAGCTCGGACAACCGGAAGCAGTTCTTC
>13|NA|TRBJ2-5|few|TRBV11-2
CASSLEQMETQYF
TGTGCCAGCAGCTTAGAACAAATGGAGACCCAGTACTTC
>17|NA|TRBJ1-4|NA|TRBV19
CASSILQADPTNEKLFF
TGTGCCAGTAGTATTTTGCAGGCGGACCCAACTAATGAAAAACTGTTTTTT
>14|NA|TRBJ1-5|NA|TRBV12-3/TRBV12-4
CASSLGQFHQPQHF
TGTGCCAGCAGTCTCGGACAGTTTCATCAGCCCCAGCATTTT
>14|NA|TRBJ2-3|NA|TRBV5-6
CASSHETSRDAQYF
TGTGCCAGCAGCCACGAGACGTCGCGCGATGCGCAGTATTTT
>14|NA|TRBJ2-1|few|TRBV25-1
CASSIALSGDEQFF
TGTGCCAGCAGTATCGCACTCTCGGGAGATGAGCAGTTCTTC
>16|TRBD2|TRBJ2-7|few|TRBV29-1
CSVSGSSGSQIYEQYF
TGCAGCGTTTCTGGGTCTAGCGGGAGCCAGATATACGAGCAGTACTTC
>15|TRBD1|TRBJ1-1|few|TRBV4-1
CASSQNRGLGTEAFF
TGCGCCAGCAGCCAAAACAGGGGGCTCGGTACTGAAGCTTTCTTT
>16|TRBD2|TRBJ2-3|NA|TRBV7-2
CASSGRETSPADTQYF
TGTGCCAGCAGCGGACGGGAGACTAGCCCCGCAGATACGCAGTATTTT
>13|TRBD1|TRBJ2-1|NA|TRBV7-9
CASGLAGGYEQFF
TGTGCCAGCGGCCTGGCAGGGGGTTATGAGCAGTTCTTC
>12|NA|TRBJ2-7|NA|TRBV29-1
CSVDRGPYGQYF
TGCAGCGTAGACCGCGGGCCGTACGGGCAGTACTTC
>13|NA|TRBJ2-1|NA|TRBV29-1
CSVESGHHNEQFF
TGCAGCGTTGAAAGCGGACATCACAATGAGCAGTTCTTC
>14|NA|TRBJ2-7|NA|TRBV29-1
CSVELPGGSYEQYF
TGCAGCGTTGAATTACCCGGGGGCTCCTACGAGCAGTACTTC
>15|NA|TRBJ2-2|few|TRBV6-2/TRBV6-3
CASLPRGAATGELFF
TGTGCCAGCCTACCCAGAGGGGCGGCCACCGGGGAGCTGTTTTTT
>14|TRBD2|TRBJ2-7|few|TRBV27
CASSQSAGGYEQYF
TGTGCCAGCAGTCAATCAGCGGGAGGGTACGAGCAGTACTTC
>14|NA|TRBJ2-4|NA|TRBV4-3
CASSPHTGKNIQYF
TGCGCCAGCAGCCCCCATACCGGCAAAAACATTCAGTACTTC
>13|TRBD1|TRBJ2-7|few|TRBV2
CASSKDRGYEQYF
TGTGCCAGCAGTAAGGACAGGGGCTACGAGCAGTACTTC
>19|TRBD2|TRBJ2-1|NA|TRBV7-3
CASSSPIAGGRPSYNEQFF
TGTGCCAGCAGCTCCCCAATAGCGGGAGGGAGGCCTTCCTACAATGAGCAGTTCTTC
>16|TRBD1|TRBJ1-1|few|TRBV29-1
CSPFGLDRGSFTEAFF
TGCAGCCCCTTCGGGCTCGACAGGGGATCTTTTACTGAAGCTTTCTTT
>14|NA|TRBJ2-7|NA|TRBV12-3/TRBV12-4
CASSLQTPSYEQYF
TGTGCCAGCAGTTTACAAACCCCGAGCTACGAGCAGTACTTC
>16|TRBD1|TRBJ1-6|few|TRBV9
CASSVVGDRVHSPLHF
TGTGCCAGCAGCGTAGTCGGTGACAGGGTGCATTCACCCCTCCACTTT
>14|TRBD1|TRBJ1-6|few|TRBV20-1
CSAGDSDSYSPLHF
TGCAGTGCTGGGGACAGCGACTCCTATTCACCCCTCCACTTT
>13|NA|TRBJ1-2|few|TRBV11-2
CANKGGNFYGYTF
TGTGCCAACAAGGGCGGTAACTTCTATGGCTACACCTTC
>13|NA|TRBJ1-1|few|TRBV6-2/TRBV6-3
CASRYYRDTEAFF
TGCGCCAGCAGATACTACAGGGACACTGAAGCTTTCTTT
>14|NA|TRBJ2-7|NA|TRBV24-1
CATSEDSPPYEQYF
TGTGCCACCAGTGAGGACAGTCCTCCCTACGAGCAGTACTTC
>15|TRBD2|TRBJ2-3|NA|TRBV20-1
CSARDYGGGRDTQYF
TGCAGTGCTAGAGATTACGGGGGGGGCCGTGATACGCAGTATTTT